This T cell receptor (beta chain) is from a study of blood T cell repertoires in COVID-19. Overall study: The United States, Italy and Spain provided the acute and convalescent COVID-19 samples. In each case, the material was cDNA or gDNA derived from T cells, B-cell-depleted T cells, or PBMCs.

Study processing details: The authors estimated nucleated cell counts from reference gene primer amplification. Assay: immunoSEQ multiplex PCR; the TCRdb copy retains only in-frame clones and omits some. The V and J calls and the clone size are those of that table, but D and trimming were determined from the DNA. Among about 260,000 clones listed, around 90% were seen once. Germline V lookup: CDR1 SGHVS, CDR2 FQNEAQ. CDR3 size: 18 residues. V dropped 4 bases and J dropped 0 bases, with 21 bases sitting between them. The TCR was taken from a woman aged 45-65 years who had recovered from COVID-19. The sequenced sample was peripheral blood. The V and J genes are TRBV7-8 and TRBJ1-1; possible D gene TRBD1, 6 bases. For the CDR3, the DNA is TGTGCCAGCAGCTCGAGCCCCCGCCTGGGACAATTGAACACTGAAGCTTTCTTT. Protein sequence: CASSSSPRLGQLNTEAFF.